This T cell receptor (beta chain) was recorded in a study of shared clonotypes between healthy human individuals. The data were produced by immunoSEQ multiplex PCR, yet TCRdb's version contains in-frame clones alone and is incomplete. Among about 2.4 million clones listed, approximately 94% were seen once. Free of recent acute infections or vaccinations, the donors were healthy HIV-negative adults. Germline V gives CDR1 SGHDT, CDR2 YYEEEE. This CDR3 comprises 18 residues. V was clipped by 1 base and J by 1 base, with 20 bases between them. Material for sequencing was naive CD4+ T cells from PBMCs. Documented subset: CD45RA+ positively selected. This receptor was taken from a man between 18 and 29 years old in good health. Some clones in this sample may be carry-over from other donors' samples. V gene TRBV5-6 combines with J gene TRBJ1-1, with D hard to call. The chain's CDR3 is CASSLNSVSLGRNTEAFF. CDR3 bases: TGTGCCAGCAGCTTGAACTCGGTGTCGCTGGGGAGGAACACTGAAGCTTTCTTT. The full variable domain, with the rest looked up from reference TRBV5-6 and TRBJ1-1, is DAGVTQSPTHLIKTRGQQVTLRCSPKSGHDTVSWYQQALGQGPQFIFQYYEEEERQRGNFPDRFSGHQFPNYSSELNVNALLLGDSALYLCASSLNSVSLGRNTEAFFGQGTRLTVV.